This T cell receptor (beta chain) was identified in a study of tumor-infiltrating lymphocytes in localized non-small cell lung cancer. Study-wide findings and caveats: Immunotypes IM1 and IM2 had similar TCR-derived T-cell fractions.

CDR1 is MNHNS and CDR2 is SASEGT in the germline V gene. V gave up 4 bases and J gave up 7 bases, with 11 bases separating them. The CDR3 sequence is 14 residues long. In the case of this clone: Its antigen remains unidentified.

Profiled with immunoSEQ multiplex PCR; TCRdb holds only in-frame clones, not every one. The sample holds approximately 10,000 clones, less than 75% seen once. This sequence joins TRBV6-1 and TRBJ1-6; a weak D match, TRBD1 (5 bases). The receptor's source is a human donor with non-small cell lung cancer. The sample was lung tumor tissue. This CDR3 reads CASSALGANSPLHF. For the CDR3, the DNA is TGTGCCAGCAGTGCCCTAGGGGCGAATTCACCCCTCCACTTT.